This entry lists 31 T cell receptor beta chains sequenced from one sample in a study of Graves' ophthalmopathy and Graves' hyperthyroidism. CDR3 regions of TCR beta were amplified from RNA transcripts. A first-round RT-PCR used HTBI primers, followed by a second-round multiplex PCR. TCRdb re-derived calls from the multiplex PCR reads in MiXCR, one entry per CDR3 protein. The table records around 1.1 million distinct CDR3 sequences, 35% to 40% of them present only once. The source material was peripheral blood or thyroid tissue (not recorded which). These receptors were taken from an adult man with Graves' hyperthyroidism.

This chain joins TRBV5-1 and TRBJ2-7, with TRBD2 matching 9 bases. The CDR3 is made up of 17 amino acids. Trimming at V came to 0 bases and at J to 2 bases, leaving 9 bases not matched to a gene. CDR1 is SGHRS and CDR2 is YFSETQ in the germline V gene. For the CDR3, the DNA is TGCGCCAGCAGCTTGGGTGATAGCGGGGGCTACCCCTACGAGCAGTACTTC. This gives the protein CASSLGDSGGYPYEQYF.

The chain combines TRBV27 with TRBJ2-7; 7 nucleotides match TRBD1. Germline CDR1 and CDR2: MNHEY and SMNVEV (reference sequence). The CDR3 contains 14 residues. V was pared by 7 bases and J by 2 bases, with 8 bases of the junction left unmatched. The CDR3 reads CASTQRQGAYEQYF. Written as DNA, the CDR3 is TGTGCCAGCACCCAACGACAGGGTGCCTACGAGCAGTACTTC.

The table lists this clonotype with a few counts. CDR3 loop: CASSLRTGHEQYF. The CDR3 DNA reads TGTGCCAGCAGTTTGCGGACAGGGCACGAGCAGTACTTC. V usage is TRBV27 and J usage is TRBJ2-7, with TRBD1 matching 8 bases. V trimming: 3 bases; J trimming: 5 bases; junction bases outside the gene matches: 3. Germline CDR1 reads MNHEY; CDR2 reads SMNVEV (reference sequence). This CDR3 region has 13 residues.

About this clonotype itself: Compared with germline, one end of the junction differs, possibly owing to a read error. The CDR3 DNA follows: TGCGCCAGCAGCCAAGCTCCAGGGTTGGGTAATGAAAGACTGTTTTTT. Translated, it gives CASSQAPGLGNERLFF. The chain recombines TRBV9 with TRBJ1-4, with D possibly matching TRBD1 (5 bases). Germline lookup yields CDR1 SGDLS and CDR2 YYNGEE. CDR3 size: 16 residues.

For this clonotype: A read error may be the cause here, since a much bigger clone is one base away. In DNA form, the CDR3 reads TGTGCCAGCAGCGTAGAGACGACCTATAATTCACCCCTCCACTTT. The encoded protein is CASSVETTYNSPLHF. The gene calls are TRBV9 and TRBJ1-6, with unresolved D. The CDR3 length is 15 residues. Germline V CDR1 and CDR2: SGDLS, YYNGEE. Trimming shortened V by 0 bases and J by 2 bases, and 6 bases separated the two germline ends.

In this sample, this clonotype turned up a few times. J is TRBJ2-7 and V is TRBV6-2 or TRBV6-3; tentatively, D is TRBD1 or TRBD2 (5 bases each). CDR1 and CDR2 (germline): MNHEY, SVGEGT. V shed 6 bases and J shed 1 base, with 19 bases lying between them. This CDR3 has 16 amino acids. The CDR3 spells CASRARTGTQSYEQYF. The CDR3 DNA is TGTGCCAGCAGAGCACGTACCGGGACGCAGTCCTACGAGCAGTACTTC.

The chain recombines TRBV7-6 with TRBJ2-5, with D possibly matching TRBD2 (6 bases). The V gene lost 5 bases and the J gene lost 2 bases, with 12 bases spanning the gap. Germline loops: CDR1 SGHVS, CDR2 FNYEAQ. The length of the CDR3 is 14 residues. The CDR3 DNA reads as TGTGCCAGCAGCGCCCAAGGGACTCAAGAGACCCAGTACTTC. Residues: CASSAQGTQETQYF.

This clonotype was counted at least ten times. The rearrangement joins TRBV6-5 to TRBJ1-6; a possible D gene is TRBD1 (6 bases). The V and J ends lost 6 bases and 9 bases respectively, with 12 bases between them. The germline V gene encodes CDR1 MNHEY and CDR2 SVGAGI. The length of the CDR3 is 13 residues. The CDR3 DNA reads TGTGCCAGCAGAACAGGGTATTCTTCACCCCTCCACTTT. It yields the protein CASRTGYSSPLHF.

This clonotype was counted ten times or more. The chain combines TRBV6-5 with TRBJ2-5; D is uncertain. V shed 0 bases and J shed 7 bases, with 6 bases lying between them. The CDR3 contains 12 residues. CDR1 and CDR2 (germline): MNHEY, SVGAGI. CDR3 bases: TGTGCCAGCAGTTACTCGTCAGGGACCCAGTACTTC. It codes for CASSYSSGTQYF.

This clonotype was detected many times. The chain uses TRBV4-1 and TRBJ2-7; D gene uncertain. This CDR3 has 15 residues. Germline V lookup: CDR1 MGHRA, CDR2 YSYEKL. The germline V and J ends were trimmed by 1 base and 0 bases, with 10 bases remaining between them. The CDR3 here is CASSQGSVSSYEQYF. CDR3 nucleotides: TGCGCCAGCAGCCAAGGATCGGTTTCCTCCTACGAGCAGTACTTC.

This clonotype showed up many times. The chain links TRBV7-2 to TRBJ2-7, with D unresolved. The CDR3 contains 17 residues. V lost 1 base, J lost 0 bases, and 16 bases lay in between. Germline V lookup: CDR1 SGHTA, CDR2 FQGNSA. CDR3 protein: CASSLGGPRMSSYEQYF. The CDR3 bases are TGTGCCAGCAGCTTAGGAGGCCCCAGGATGTCCTCCTACGAGCAGTACTTC.

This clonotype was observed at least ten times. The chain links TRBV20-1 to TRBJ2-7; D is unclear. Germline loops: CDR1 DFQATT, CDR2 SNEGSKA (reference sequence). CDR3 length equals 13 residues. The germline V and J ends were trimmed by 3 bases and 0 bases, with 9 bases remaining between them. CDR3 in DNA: TGCAGTGCTAGCGGGCTCAGCTCCTACGAGCAGTACTTC. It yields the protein CSASGLSSYEQYF.

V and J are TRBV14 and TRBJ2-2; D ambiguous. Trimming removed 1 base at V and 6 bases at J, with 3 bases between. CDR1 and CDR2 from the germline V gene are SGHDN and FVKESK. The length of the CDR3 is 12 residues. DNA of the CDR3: TGTGCCAGCAGCCAAGTCCCCGGGGAGCTGTTTTTT. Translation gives CASSQVPGELFF.

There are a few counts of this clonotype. Here the CDR3 DNA reads TGTGCCACCAGCAGAGTATATGGGACAGGGCCAAAGGCTGAAGCTTTCTTT. Its translation: CATSRVYGTGPKAEAFF. The J gene is TRBJ1-1, the V gene TRBV15; 9 bases map to TRBD1. V lost 1 base, J lost 6 bases, and 12 bases stayed unmatched. CDR3 size: 17 residues. Germline V gene data show CDR1 as LNHNV and CDR2 as YYDKDF (reference sequence).

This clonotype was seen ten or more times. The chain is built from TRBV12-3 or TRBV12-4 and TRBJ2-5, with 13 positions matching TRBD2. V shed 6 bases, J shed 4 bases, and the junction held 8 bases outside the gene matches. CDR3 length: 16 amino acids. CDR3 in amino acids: CASSRGRTSGRETQYF. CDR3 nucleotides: TGTGCCAGCAGCCGCGGGAGGACTAGCGGGAGAGAGACCCAGTACTTC.

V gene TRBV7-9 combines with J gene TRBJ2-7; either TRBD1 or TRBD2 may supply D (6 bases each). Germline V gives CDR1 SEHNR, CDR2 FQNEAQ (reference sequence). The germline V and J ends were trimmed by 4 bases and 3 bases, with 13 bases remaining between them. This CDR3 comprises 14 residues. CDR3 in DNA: TGTGCCAGCAGCTCGGTTGGGGGGCGCTACGAGCAGTACTTC. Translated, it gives CASSSVGGRYEQYF.

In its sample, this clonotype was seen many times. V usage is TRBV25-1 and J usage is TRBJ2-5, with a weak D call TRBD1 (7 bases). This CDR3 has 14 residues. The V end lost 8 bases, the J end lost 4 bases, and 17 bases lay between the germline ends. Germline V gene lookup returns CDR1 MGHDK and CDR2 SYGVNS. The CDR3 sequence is CASEDQGGLETQYF. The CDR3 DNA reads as TGTGCCAGCGAGGACCAGGGGGGCCTAGAGACCCAGTACTTC.

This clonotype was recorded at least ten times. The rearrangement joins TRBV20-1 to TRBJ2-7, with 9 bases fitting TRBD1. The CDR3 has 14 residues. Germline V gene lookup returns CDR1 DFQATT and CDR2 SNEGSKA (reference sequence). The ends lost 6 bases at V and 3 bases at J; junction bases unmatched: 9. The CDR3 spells CSALGTGSIYEQYF. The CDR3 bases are TGCAGTGCCCTAGGGACAGGGAGCATCTACGAGCAGTACTTC.

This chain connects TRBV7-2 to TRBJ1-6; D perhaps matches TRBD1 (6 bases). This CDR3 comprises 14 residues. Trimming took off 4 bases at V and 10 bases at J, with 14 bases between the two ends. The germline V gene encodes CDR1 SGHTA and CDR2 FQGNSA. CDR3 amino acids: CASSSGDRGSPLHF. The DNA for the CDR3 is TGTGCCAGCAGCTCGGGGGATAGGGGGTCACCCCTCCACTTT.

CDR3 sequence (DNA): TGCAGCGTCGACTACAGACAGGGGGCGGGTGAGACCCAGTACTTC. Translating gives CSVDYRQGAGETQYF. V usage is TRBV29-1 and J usage is TRBJ2-5, with 10 bases identical to TRBD1. This CDR3 region has 15 residues. Germline V gene sequence: CDR1 SQVTM, CDR2 ANQGSEA. J lost 5 bases, V lost 6 bases, and 12 bases had no gene match.

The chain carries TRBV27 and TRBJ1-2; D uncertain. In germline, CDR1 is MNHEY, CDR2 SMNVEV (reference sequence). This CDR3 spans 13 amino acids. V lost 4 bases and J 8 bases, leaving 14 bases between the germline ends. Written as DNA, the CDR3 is TGTGCCAGCAGTTCTCCGACAACGGGAGGCTACACCTTC. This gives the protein CASSSPTTGGYTF.

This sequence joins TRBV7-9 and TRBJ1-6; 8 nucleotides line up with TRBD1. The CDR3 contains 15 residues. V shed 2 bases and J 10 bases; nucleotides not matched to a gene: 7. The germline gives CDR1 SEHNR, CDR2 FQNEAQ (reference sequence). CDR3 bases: TGTGCCAGCAGCTTACCAGGACAGGGTGAATCACCCCTCCACTTT. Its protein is CASSLPGQGESPLHF.

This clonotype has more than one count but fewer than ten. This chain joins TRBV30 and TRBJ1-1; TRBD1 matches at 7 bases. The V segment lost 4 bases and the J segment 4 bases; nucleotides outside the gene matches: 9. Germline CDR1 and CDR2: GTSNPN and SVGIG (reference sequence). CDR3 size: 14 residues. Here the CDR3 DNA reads TGTGCCTGGATGAGGCCCAGGGGGTCCACTGAAGCTTTCTTT. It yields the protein CAWMRPRGSTEAFF.

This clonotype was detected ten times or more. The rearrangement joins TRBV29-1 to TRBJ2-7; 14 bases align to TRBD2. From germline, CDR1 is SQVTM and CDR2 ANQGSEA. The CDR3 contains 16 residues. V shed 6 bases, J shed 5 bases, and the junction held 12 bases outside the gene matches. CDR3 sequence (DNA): TGCAGCGTCGCCGGGACTAGCGGGAGTAGGGTCCACGAGCAGTACTTC. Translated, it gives CSVAGTSGSRVHEQYF.

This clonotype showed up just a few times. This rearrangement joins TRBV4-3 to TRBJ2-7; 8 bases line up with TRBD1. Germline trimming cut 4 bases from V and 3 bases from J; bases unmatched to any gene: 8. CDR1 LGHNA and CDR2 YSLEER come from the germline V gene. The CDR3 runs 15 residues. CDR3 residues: CASSPGTGPVYEQYF. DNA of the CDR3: TGCGCCAGCAGCCCAGGGACAGGACCGGTCTACGAGCAGTACTTC.

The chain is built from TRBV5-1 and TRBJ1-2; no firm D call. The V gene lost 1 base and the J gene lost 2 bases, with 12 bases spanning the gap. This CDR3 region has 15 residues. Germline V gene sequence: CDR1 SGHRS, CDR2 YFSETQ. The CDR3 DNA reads TGCGCCAGCAGCTTGATGTCCGGAGGAAACTATGGCTACACCTTC. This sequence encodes CASSLMSGGNYGYTF.

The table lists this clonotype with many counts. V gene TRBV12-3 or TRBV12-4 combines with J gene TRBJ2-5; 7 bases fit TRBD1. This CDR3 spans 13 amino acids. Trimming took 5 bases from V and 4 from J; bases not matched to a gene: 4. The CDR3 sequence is CASSRDSLETQYF. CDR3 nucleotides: TGTGCCAGCAGTCGGGACAGCTTAGAGACCCAGTACTTC.

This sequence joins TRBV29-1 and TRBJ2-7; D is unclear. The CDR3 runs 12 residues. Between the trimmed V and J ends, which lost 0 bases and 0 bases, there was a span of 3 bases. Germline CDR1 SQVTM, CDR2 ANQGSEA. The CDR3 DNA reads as TGCAGCGTTGAAGAGAACTCCTACGAGCAGTACTTC. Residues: CSVEENSYEQYF.

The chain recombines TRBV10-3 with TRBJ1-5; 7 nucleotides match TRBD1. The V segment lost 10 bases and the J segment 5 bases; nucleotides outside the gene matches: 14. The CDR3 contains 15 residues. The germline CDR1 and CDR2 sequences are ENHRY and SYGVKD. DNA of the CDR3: TGTGCCACCGGCGGTGGAACAGGGGTCGATCAGCCCCAGCATTTT. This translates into CATGGGTGVDQPQHF.

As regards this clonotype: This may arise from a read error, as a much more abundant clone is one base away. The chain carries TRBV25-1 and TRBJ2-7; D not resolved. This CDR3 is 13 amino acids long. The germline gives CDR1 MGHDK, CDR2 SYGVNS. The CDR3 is CAIPFKVYYGQYF. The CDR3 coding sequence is TGTGCCATCCCGTTTAAGGTTTACTACGGGCAGTACTTC.

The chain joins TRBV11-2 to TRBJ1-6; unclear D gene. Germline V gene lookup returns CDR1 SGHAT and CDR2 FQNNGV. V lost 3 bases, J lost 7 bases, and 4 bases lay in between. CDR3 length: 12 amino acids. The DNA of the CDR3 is TGTGCCAGCAGCTTTCAGAATTCACCCCTCCACTTT. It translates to CASSFQNSPLHF.